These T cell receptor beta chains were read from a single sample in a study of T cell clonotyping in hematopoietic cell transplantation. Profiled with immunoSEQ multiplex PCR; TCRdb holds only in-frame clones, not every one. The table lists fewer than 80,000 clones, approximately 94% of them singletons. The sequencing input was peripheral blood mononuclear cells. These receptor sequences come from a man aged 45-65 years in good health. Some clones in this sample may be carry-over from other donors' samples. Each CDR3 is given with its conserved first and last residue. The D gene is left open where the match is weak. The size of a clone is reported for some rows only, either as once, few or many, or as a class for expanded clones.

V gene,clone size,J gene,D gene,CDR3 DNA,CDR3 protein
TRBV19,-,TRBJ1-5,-,TGTGCCAGTAGTATGGGTGGCCCGCGCAATCAGCCCCAGCATTTT,CASSMGGPRNQPQHF
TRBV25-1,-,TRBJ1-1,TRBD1,TGTGCCAGCAGTCGGACAGGGTTCAGTGAAGCTTTCTTT,CASSRTGFSEAFF
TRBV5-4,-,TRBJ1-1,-,TGTGCCAGCAGCTTGACCGGGACGGGGAACACTGAAGCTTTCTTT,CASSLTGTGNTEAFF
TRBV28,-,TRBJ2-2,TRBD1,TGTGCCAGCAACTACAGGGGGCCCACCGGGGAGCTGTTTTTT,CASNYRGPTGELFF
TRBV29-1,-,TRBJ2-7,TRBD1,TGCAGCGTTGAATTATGGCCGGGACAGACATACGAGCAGTACTTC,CSVELWPGQTYEQYF
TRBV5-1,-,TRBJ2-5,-,TGCGCCAGCAGCTTGGCAGGGTCAGGGGAGACCCAGTACTTC,CASSLAGSGETQYF
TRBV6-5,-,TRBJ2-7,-,TGTGCCAGCAGCTCCAGGGGACACGAGCAGTACTTC,CASSSRGHEQYF
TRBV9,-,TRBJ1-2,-,TGTGCCAGCAGCGTAACGACAGCTAACTATGGCTACACCTTC,CASSVTTANYGYTF
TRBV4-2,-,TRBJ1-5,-,TGTGCCAGCAGCCAAGATCTTTACGACTACGGGGTTAATCAGCCCCAGCATTTT,CASSQDLYDYGVNQPQHF
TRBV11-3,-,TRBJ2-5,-,TGTGCCAGCAGCTTAGGGGTTCGGGAGACCCAGTACTTC,CASSLGVRETQYF
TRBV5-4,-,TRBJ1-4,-,TGTGCCAGCAGCGGACAGAGAGGAGACGAAAAACTGTTTTTT,CASSGQRGDEKLFF
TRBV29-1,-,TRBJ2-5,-,TGCAGCGCATATTTCCAAGAGACCCAGTACTTC,CSAYFQETQYF
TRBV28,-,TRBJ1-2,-,TGTGCCAGCAGTCCACTCACAGGGTTCTATGGCTACACCTTC,CASSPLTGFYGYTF
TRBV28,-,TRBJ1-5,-,TGTGCCAGCAGTTTATTAGTAGGGTCGCGCAATCAGCCCCAGCATTTT,CASSLLVGSRNQPQHF
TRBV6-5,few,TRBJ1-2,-,TGTGCCAGCAGAGTCAGCTTAGCTAACTATGGCTACACCTTC,CASRVSLANYGYTF
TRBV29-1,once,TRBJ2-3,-,TGCAGCGTTGTGGCGGATACGCAGTATTTT,CSVVADTQYF
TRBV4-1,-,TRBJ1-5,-,TGCGCCAGCAGCCACGCAGGGAGCCCCAATCAGCCCCAGCATTTT,CASSHAGSPNQPQHF
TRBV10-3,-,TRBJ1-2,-,TGTGCCATCGCCCCCACGTCGTCTAACTATGGCTACACCTTC,CAIAPTSSNYGYTF
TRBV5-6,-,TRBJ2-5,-,TGTGCCAGCAGCCGCGGGTCCGAAGAGACCCAGTACTTC,CASSRGSEETQYF
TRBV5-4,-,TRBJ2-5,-,TGTGCCAGCAGCTTCCAAGAGACCCAGTACTTC,CASSFQETQYF
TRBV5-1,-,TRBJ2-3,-,TGCGCCAGCAGCCGCGGGACCTCGGGAGATACGCAGTATTTT,CASSRGTSGDTQYF
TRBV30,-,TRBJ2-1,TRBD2,TGTGCCTGGAGTGCATCTTTCCTAGCGGGAAACAATGAGCAGTTCTTC,CAWSASFLAGNNEQFF
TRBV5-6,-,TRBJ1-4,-,TGTGCCAGCAGCCCACCAAACCCAACTAATGAAAAACTGTTTTTT,CASSPPNPTNEKLFF
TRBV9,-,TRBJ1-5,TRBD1,TGTGCCAGCAGCGAATTAAGCGGTCAGGGGGTCAATCAGCCCCAGCATTTT,CASSELSGQGVNQPQHF
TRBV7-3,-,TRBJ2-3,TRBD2,TGTGCCAGCAGCTCACATAGCGGGGGGGTTACAGATACGCAGTATTTT,CASSSHSGGVTDTQYF
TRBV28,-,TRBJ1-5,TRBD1,TGTGCCAGCACTACAGGGGACAATCAGCCCCAGCATTTT,CASTTGDNQPQHF
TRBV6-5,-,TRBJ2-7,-,TGTGCCAGCAGTAACGACCCAGCCTACGAGCAGTACTTC,CASSNDPAYEQYF
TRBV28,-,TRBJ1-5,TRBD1,TGTGCCAGCAGTGGGGACAGGCCCCAGCATTTT,CASSGDRPQHF
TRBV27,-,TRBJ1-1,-,TGTGCCAGCACCCCGTCAAGTAGGAACACTGAAGCTTTCTTT,CASTPSSRNTEAFF